This paragraph covers one TCR beta chain sequence. Sample time point: newly diagnosed GD, antithyroid drugs for less than 3 months. TCR sequences were obtained from RNA taken from PBMCs. The data were taken from a study of regulatory T cells in long-lasting Graves disease. In germline, CDR1 is SGHDN, CDR2 FVKESK. The CDR3 is 15 residues long. For TCR beta, libraries came from iRepertoire HTBI primers and Arm-PCR of CDR3 regions. TCRdb re-derived calls from the multiplex PCR reads in MiXCR, one entry per CDR3 protein. The sample lists more than 450,000 distinct CDR3 sequences; 15% to 20% were seen once. The same data also went into a second study, on T cells in Graves' hyperthyroidism and ophthalmopathy. In that study: Exclusion of patients followed from uncontrolled infection, other autoimmune disease, pregnancy or lactation.

The TCR sequence derives from a man aged 40-49 years with Graves disease. The specimen comprised peripheral blood mononuclear cells (PBMCs), sampled at new diagnosis, from a patient treated with antithyroid drugs. This rearrangement joins TRBV14 to TRBJ2-5, with 7 bases aligning to TRBD2. The end of the DNA fits TRBJ2-7 better, so the J call may be wrong. CDR3 bases: TGTGCCAGCAGCCAAGGTTGGGGGGGGTCCAACGAGCAGTACTTC. Its translation is CASSQGWGGSNEQYF.